Listed below are T cell receptor beta chains from one sample, sequenced in a study of blood T cell repertoires in COVID-19. Here immunoSEQ multiplex PCR was the method, and the copy in TCRdb shows in-frame clones only, minus some. The profile covers 250,000 to 350,000 clones, with approximately 83% appearing a single time and about 4.1% taken by the ten largest. The sample comprised PBMCs or T cells enriched from blood (not recorded which). The receptors come from a woman aged 25-40 years who had recovered from COVID-19. The CDR3 runs from the conserved cysteine through the conserved F or W. The order of the fields is CDR3 length, V gene, J gene, clone size, D gene, CDR3 protein, CDR3 DNA. A D gene is named only where the DNA matches it firmly. Clone size, where shown, is once, few, many, or a class for clones that have expanded.

>13|TRBV5-4|TRBJ1-2|-|-
CASSLNTGYGYTF
TGTGCCAGCAGCTTGAACACCGGGTATGGCTACACCTTC
>13|TRBV6-4|TRBJ2-3|-|TRBD1
CATRQGAGDTQYF
TGTGCCACCCGACAGGGGGCAGGAGATACGCAGTATTTT
>15|TRBV9|TRBJ1-2|-|TRBD1
CASSITGTGGKGYTF
TGTGCCAGCAGCATAACCGGGACAGGGGGAAAGGGCTACACCTTC
>12|TRBV20-1|TRBJ2-5|-|-
CSASGGEETQYF
TGCAGTGCTAGTGGGGGCGAAGAGACCCAGTACTTC
>18|TRBV19|TRBJ1-5|-|TRBD1
CASRPDRAGGYSNQPQHF
TGTGCCAGTAGGCCCGACAGGGCAGGGGGGTATAGCAATCAGCCCCAGCATTTT
>13|TRBV18|TRBJ2-1|once|TRBD2
CASSRGLAGEQFF
TGTGCCAGCTCACGAGGACTAGCTGGTGAGCAGTTCTTC
>15|TRBV5-1|TRBJ1-5|-|-
CASSLEGDSNQPQHF
TGCGCCAGCAGCTTGGAAGGGGATAGCAATCAGCCCCAGCATTTT
>16|TRBV28|TRBJ2-7|few|-
CASSLSGSRGSYEQYF
TGTGCCAGCAGTTTATCCGGATCCCGAGGATCCTACGAGCAGTACTTC
>17|TRBV6-2/TRBV6-3|TRBJ2-7|-|-
CASSPLWRGGYSYEQYF
TGTGCCAGCAGCCCTCTTTGGAGGGGGGGCTACTCCTACGAGCAGTACTTC
>16|TRBV15|TRBJ1-1|once|-
CATSSQTGYEYTEAFF
TGTGCCACCAGCAGCCAGACAGGTTACGAATACACTGAAGCTTTCTTT
>17|TRBV28|TRBJ1-5|-|-
CASSWGDPLYSNQPQHF
TGTGCCAGCAGTTGGGGGGATCCCCTTTATAGCAATCAGCCCCAGCATTTT
>18|TRBV4-2|TRBJ1-1|-|TRBD1
CASSQNRGPFSLNTEAFF
TGTGCCAGCAGCCAGAACAGGGGTCCATTTTCGCTGAACACTGAAGCTTTCTTT
>15|TRBV9|TRBJ2-5|-|TRBD2
CASSVSVEGGETQYF
TGTGCCAGCAGCGTATCGGTAGAGGGAGGGGAGACCCAGTACTTC
>11|TRBV7-9|TRBJ2-7|-|-
CASTGDYEQYF
TGTGCCAGCACAGGGGACTACGAGCAGTACTTC
>15|TRBV27|TRBJ1-1|-|-
CASSLSPGVSTEAFF
TGTGCCAGCAGTTTATCGCCGGGGGTTAGCACTGAAGCTTTCTTT
>15|TRBV5-1|TRBJ2-7|-|-
CASGVTGELVHEQYF
TGCGCCAGCGGGGTAACGGGAGAATTGGTCCACGAGCAGTACTTC
>15|TRBV5-1|TRBJ2-7|-|-
CASSPAGFRVPEQYF
TGCGCCAGCAGCCCCGCGGGGTTTAGGGTCCCCGAGCAGTACTTC
>15|TRBV5-4|TRBJ2-3|-|TRBD2
CALGGGRASTDTQYF
TGTGCTTTGGGCGGGGGTCGTGCTAGCACAGATACGCAGTATTTT
>15|TRBV19|TRBJ2-1|-|TRBD2
CASSGLAGVWDEQFF
TGTGCCAGTAGCGGACTAGCGGGAGTTTGGGATGAGCAGTTCTTC
>15|TRBV7-9|TRBJ1-5|-|-
CASSNAGETNQPQHF
TGTGCCAGCAGCAACGCCGGGGAGACCAATCAGCCCCAGCATTTT
>15|TRBV7-9|TRBJ1-5|-|TRBD1
CASSHGQGASQPQHF
TGTGCCAGCAGCCACGGACAGGGGGCCTCTCAGCCCCAGCATTTT
>15|TRBV28|TRBJ2-6|once|TRBD1
CASQTGGAGANVLTF
TGTGCCAGTCAGACAGGGGGCGCTGGGGCCAACGTCCTGACTTTC
>12|TRBV27|TRBJ2-7|-|-
CASRTGPYEQYF
TGTGCCAGCAGGACAGGTCCCTACGAGCAGTACTTC
>16|TRBV18|TRBJ2-3|-|TRBD1
CASSPPVGTGVDTQYF
TGTGCCAGCTCACCACCGGTGGGGACAGGGGTCGATACGCAGTATTTT
>13|TRBV5-4|TRBJ2-2|-|TRBD1
CASRDRGAGELFF
TGTGCCAGCAGGGACAGGGGAGCCGGGGAGCTGTTTTTT
>14|TRBV5-1|TRBJ1-2|once|-
CASSLRGGNYGYTF
TGCGCCAGCAGCTTGAGGGGGGGCAACTATGGCTACACCTTC
>15|TRBV9|TRBJ2-1|-|TRBD2
CASSQGLAGVDEQFF
TGTGCCAGCAGCCAGGGGCTAGCGGGGGTCGATGAGCAGTTCTTC
>16|TRBV7-9|TRBJ2-1|-|TRBD1
CASSLGYGDSSHEQFF
TGTGCCAGCAGCTTAGGGTACGGGGACAGTAGCCATGAGCAGTTCTTC
>15|TRBV6-5|TRBJ1-5|-|TRBD1
CASSFTGGGNQPQHF
TGTGCCAGCAGTTTCACAGGGGGAGGCAATCAGCCCCAGCATTTT
>17|TRBV27|TRBJ2-1|-|TRBD2
CASSSDVPGLAGNEQFF
TGTGCCAGCAGTTCTGACGTTCCGGGACTAGCGGGGAATGAGCAGTTCTTC
>13|TRBV5-4|TRBJ2-5|-|-
CASSYSEYETQYF
TGTGCCAGCAGTTATTCTGAGTACGAGACCCAGTACTTC
>15|TRBV5-1|TRBJ1-6|-|TRBD1
CASRPQAPGGSPLHF
TGCGCCAGCAGGCCTCAGGCCCCAGGGGGGTCACCCCTCCACTTT
>14|TRBV7-9|TRBJ1-5|-|-
CASSPGDSNQPQHF
TGTGCCAGCAGCCCGGGGGATAGCAATCAGCCCCAGCATTTT
>12|TRBV28|TRBJ2-7|-|-
CASSLISGEQYF
TGTGCCAGCAGTTTGATATCGGGGGAGCAGTACTTC
>14|TRBV5-6|TRBJ1-6|-|TRBD1
CASSSGGGNSPLHF
TGTGCCAGCAGCTCAGGGGGTGGTAATTCACCCCTCCACTTT
>15|TRBV9|TRBJ2-1|-|TRBD2
CASSVGSGSGNEQFF
TGTGCCAGCAGCGTAGGTAGCGGGAGTGGGAATGAGCAGTTCTTC
>16|TRBV6-4|TRBJ1-1|few|TRBD1
CASSETHGTGSLKAFF
TGTGCCAGCAGTGAAACGCATGGGACAGGGTCTCTGAAGGCTTTCTTT
>17|TRBV11-3|TRBJ2-7|-|-
CASSSGLTRSGDYEQYF
TGTGCCAGCAGCTCAGGACTCACTCGTTCTGGGGACTACGAGCAGTACTTC